What follows are 23 T cell receptor beta chains derived from one specimen sequenced in a study of T cell repertoires in cytomegalovirus infection (dated by TCRdb to the late 2010s). The instrument was an Illumina HiSeq 1500. TCRdb redid the processing of the public reads, applying fastp at Q25 and MiXCR, and retained in-frame beta chains. Rows matching on CDR3 protein sequence are summarized as one entry with the most common DNA and genes. The sample yields nearly 450,000 distinct CDR3 sequences; about 33% were counted once. The ten largest account for 12% to 15% of the sample. The source material was PBMCs. Every receptor here comes from a human donor in good health (CMV status not recorded). Some clones in this sample may be carry-over from other donors' samples.

The sample holds a few counts of this clonotype. The J gene is TRBJ1-1, the V gene TRBV5-1, with 7 bases lining up with TRBD1. Germline CDR1 is SGHRS and CDR2 is YFSETQ. V lost 4 bases and J lost 0; bases outside the gene matches: 9. This CDR3 is built from 16 residues. The CDR3 region is CASSPLNRGMNTEAFF. CDR3 sequence (DNA): TGCGCCAGCAGCCCCCTTAACAGGGGCATGAACACTGAAGCTTTCTTT.

The chain is built from TRBV20-1 and TRBJ2-1; 8 nucleotides line up with TRBD2. Germline V CDR1 and CDR2: DFQATT, SNEGSKA (reference sequence). V dropped 3 bases and J dropped 9; count of bases not matched to a gene: 7. The CDR3 spans 13 residues. The CDR3 nucleotides are TGCAGTGCTAGGGGACTAGGGGCGGGTGAGCAGTTCTTC. Protein sequence: CSARGLGAGEQFF.

Concerning this clonotype itself: One junction end does not reproduce the germline sequence, and a read error may be involved. The chain recombines TRBV9 with TRBJ2-7; perhaps TRBD1 as D (6 bases). This CDR3 has 15 amino acids. Germline loops: CDR1 SGDLS, CDR2 YYNGEE. Here the CDR3 reads CAISAQEQGPYEQYF. CDR3 DNA sequence: TGTGCCATCAGCGCACAAGAACAGGGTCCCTACGAGCAGTACTTC.

A note on this clonotype: Without the conserved terminal phenylalanine or tryptophan, this CDR3 likely stems from a read error. This sequence joins TRBV19 and TRBJ2-1, with 9 bases fitting TRBD1. The V gene end was trimmed by 5 bases and the J gene end by 8 bases; junction bases not matched to a gene: 7. CDR3 size: 14 residues. In germline, CDR1 is LNHDA, CDR2 SQIVND (reference sequence). The CDR3 reads CASSWGQGEDEQFY. As DNA, the CDR3 is TGTGCCAGTAGTTGGGGACAGGGAGAGGATGAGCAGTTCTAC.

This clonotype has a handful of counts. J is TRBJ1-1 and V is TRBV12-3 or TRBV12-4; a weak D match, TRBD1 (5 bases). The V end was cut by 6 bases, the J end by 5 bases, with 10 bases between. The CDR3 spans 12 residues. The CDR3 DNA follows: TGTGCCAGCAGCAGGGATGGGACTGAAGCTTTCTTT. As protein: CASSRDGTEAFF.

The chain combines TRBV5-5 with TRBJ2-7, with D perhaps assigned TRBD1 or TRBD2 (5 bases each). Germline values: CDR1 SGHKS, CDR2 YYEKEE (reference sequence). The CDR3 contains 14 residues. The germline V and J ends were trimmed by 0 bases and 2 bases, with 9 bases remaining between them. The CDR3 coding sequence is TGTGCCAGCAGCTTGGTCCAGGGACCCTACGAGCAGTACTTC. Amino acids: CASSLVQGPYEQYF.

In this sample, this clonotype turned up many times. The rearrangement joins TRBV7-2 to TRBJ2-5, with D possibly being TRBD1 or TRBD2 (6 bases each). Trimming shortened V by 5 bases and J by 4 bases, and 23 bases separated the two germline ends. The germline V gene has CDR1 SGHTA and CDR2 FQGNSA. The CDR3 has 17 amino acids. The CDR3 sequence: CASSLIHWGAPRETQYF. CDR3 DNA sequence: TGTGCCAGCAGCCTTATCCATTGGGGGGCGCCTCGAGAGACCCAGTACTTC.

The CDR3 coding sequence is TGTGCCAGCAGCCGGGACGCAACAATCACCGGGGAGCTGTTTTTT. It translates to CASSRDATITGELFF. V gene TRBV7-2 combines with J gene TRBJ2-2; either TRBD1 or TRBD2 may fit D (5 bases each). Germline loops: CDR1 SGHTA, CDR2 FQGNSA. The CDR3 has 15 amino acids. The V gene lost 5 bases and the J gene lost 4 bases, with 14 bases spanning the gap.

This clonotype was counted at least ten times. This chain links TRBV12-3 or TRBV12-4 with TRBJ1-2, with D perhaps TRBD1 (5 bases). The CDR3 runs to 13 residues. V lost 3 bases to trimming and J lost 4 bases, with 9 bases between them. This chain's CDR3 is CASSFGAGYGYTF. CDR3 bases: TGTGCCAGCAGTTTCGGGGCGGGCTATGGCTACACCTTC.

The CDR3 nucleotides read TGTGCCACCAGCAACCCGGGACGCCCTTCTAATCAGCCCCAGCATTTT. It is translated as CATSNPGRPSNQPQHF. The chain combines TRBV15 with TRBJ1-5; a possible D gene is TRBD1 (5 bases). Trimming left V 4 bases short and J 4 bases short, with 17 bases between. Germline lookup yields CDR1 LNHNV and CDR2 YYDKDF (reference sequence). The CDR3 is 16 residues long.

In its sample, this clonotype was seen a few times. The chain couples TRBV6-5 to TRBJ2-1, with D perhaps given as TRBD1 or TRBD2 (5 bases each). V shed 5 bases and J shed 3 bases, with 11 bases lying between them. Germline V CDR1 and CDR2: MNHEY, SVGAGI. The CDR3 runs to 14 residues. CDR3 residues: CASSLGVIYNEQFF. CDR3 nucleotide sequence: TGTGCCAGCAGTCTGGGGGTTATCTACAATGAGCAGTTCTTC.

The chain recombines TRBV27 with TRBJ1-1; no reliable D call. Germline CDR1 and CDR2: MNHEY and SMNVEV (reference sequence). The CDR3 is made up of 17 amino acids. The V gene lost 6 bases and the J gene lost 6 bases, with 26 bases spanning the gap. The CDR3 sequence is CASRPDIGRSSQAEAFF. In nucleotides, the CDR3 is TGTGCCAGCAGACCAGACATTGGACGCTCATCACAAGCTGAAGCTTTCTTT.

This clonotype was seen a handful of times. This chain links TRBV15 with TRBJ2-4; 8 positions match TRBD1. The CDR3 sequence is 18 residues long. Germline V lookup: CDR1 LNHNV, CDR2 YYDKDF (reference sequence). Trimming took 0 bases from V and 4 from J; bases not matched to a gene: 11. The CDR3 sequence: CATSRDTLIGQGKNIQYF. The CDR3 DNA sequence: TGTGCCACCAGCAGAGATACGTTAATAGGACAGGGAAAAAACATTCAGTACTTC. The variable domain in full, completed from reference TRBV15 and TRBJ2-4, reads DAMVIQNPRYQVTQFGKPVTLSCSQTLNHNVMYWYQQKSSQAPKLLFHYYDKDFNNEADTPDNFQSRRPNTSFCFLDIRSPGLGDTAMYLCATSRDTLIGQGKNIQYFGAGTRLSVL.

The chain is built from TRBV25-1 and TRBJ1-4; no reliable D call. V lost 8 bases to trimming and J lost 4 bases, with 11 bases between them. The CDR3 runs 13 residues. Germline lookup yields CDR1 MGHDK and CDR2 SYGVNS. Written as DNA, the CDR3 is TGTGCCAGCTCGACACCGAATAATGAAAAACTGTTTTTT. Translating it yields CASSTPNNEKLFF.

This clonotype was seen ten or more times. This chain connects TRBV6-2 or TRBV6-3 to TRBJ2-7; 7 bases are a match to TRBD1. V was clipped by 4 bases and J by 6 bases; unmatched bases: 3. Germline loops: CDR1 MNHEY, CDR2 SVGEGT. CDR3 length: 12 residues. Here the CDR3 reads CASSSTGAEQYF. DNA for the CDR3: TGTGCCAGCAGTTCAACAGGGGCCGAGCAGTACTTC.

This clonotype was observed a few times. The chain carries TRBV19 and TRBJ1-2, with D maybe TRBD1 (5 bases). CDR1 is LNHDA and CDR2 is SQIVND in the germline V gene (reference sequence). There are 13 residues in the CDR3. The V and J ends lost 7 bases and 6 bases respectively, with 15 bases between them. The CDR3 sequence: CASNDAGRNGYTF. In DNA, the CDR3 is TGTGCCAGTAACGACGCGGGGCGGAATGGCTACACCTTC.

Concerning this clonotype: The CDR3 ends on some other residue instead of the conserved phenylalanine or tryptophan, so this is likely a read error. The chain uses TRBV6-2 or TRBV6-3 and TRBJ2-6; 8 bases are shared with TRBD1. CDR1 is MNHEY and CDR2 is SVGEGT in the germline V gene. The CDR3 is 15 residues long. V lost 5 bases, J lost 2 bases, and 2 bases stayed unmatched. The CDR3 nucleotides are TGTGCCAGCAGTACCAGGGGGCCTGGGGCCAACGTCCTGACTTTA. This translates into CASSTRGPGANVLTL.

This clonotype was seen only once. One junction end does not reproduce the germline sequence, and a read error may be involved. V and J are TRBV7-2 and TRBJ2-3; 8 bases align to TRBD2. There are 16 residues in the CDR3. Germline values: CDR1 SGHTA, CDR2 FQGNSA. This CDR3 reads CSSSSSGWVPTDTQYF. The DNA of the CDR3 is TGTTCCAGCAGCTCTAGCGGGTGGGTACCCACAGATACTCAGTATTTT.

The J gene is TRBJ2-7, the V gene TRBV7-9, with 9 positions matching TRBD1. The V and J ends lost 3 bases and 0 bases, in that order; junction bases with no gene match: 3. This CDR3 contains 15 residues. Germline V gives CDR1 SEHNR, CDR2 FQNEAQ (reference sequence). CDR3 DNA: TGTGCCAGCAGCTTGACAGGGGGATCCTCCTACGAGCAGTACTTC. Translation: CASSLTGGSSYEQYF.

This clonotype was counted at least ten times. The chain employs TRBV7-9 and TRBJ2-3; 8 positions match TRBD2. Germline V gives CDR1 SEHNR, CDR2 FQNEAQ (reference sequence). V lost 3 bases to trimming and J lost 2 bases; unmatched junction nucleotides: 4. The length of the CDR3 is 15 residues. Here the CDR3 reads CASSFGTRNTDTQYF. CDR3 DNA: TGTGCCAGCAGCTTCGGGACTAGGAACACAGATACGCAGTATTTT.

A word on this clonotype: Just one base apart from a much larger clone, this may be a read error. This chain connects TRBV28 to TRBJ1-5; 7 bases line up with TRBD1. This CDR3 has 13 amino acids. Germline V CDR1 and CDR2: MDHEN, SYDVKM. In DNA, the CDR3 is TGTGCCAGCATCCCCCAAGGGGGCCAGCCCCCGCATTTT. Translation gives CASIPQGGQPPHF.

The sample holds one count of this clonotype. The V call is TRBV30, the J call TRBJ2-1, with D maybe TRBD1 (7 bases). The CDR3 spans 12 residues. Germline values: CDR1 GTSNPN, CDR2 SVGIG (reference sequence). DNA for the CDR3: TGTGTAGGGCAGGGGGGCTACAATGAGCAGTTCTTC. Its translation is CVGQGGYNEQFF.

Regarding this clonotype: A much larger clone lies one base from this, so it may be a read error. V usage is TRBV6-5 and J usage is TRBJ2-1, with 12 bases identical to TRBD2. The CDR3 extends over 16 amino acids. Germline CDR1 MNHEY, CDR2 SVGAGI. The V and J ends lost 7 bases and 3 bases, in that order; junction bases with no gene match: 7. CDR3 sequence: CASKRLAGVLYNEQFF. CDR3 DNA sequence: TGTGCCAGCAAAAGACTAGCGGGGGTCCTCTACAATGAGCAGTTCTTC.